The 21 T cell receptor beta chains below all came from one sample that was sequenced in a study of post-analysis software for immune sequencing data. Their antigen targets remain unknown. Unique molecular identifiers tagged the TCR beta cDNA libraries. TCRdb reanalysed the PCR reads using MiXCR and keeps one entry per CDR3 protein. The table lists 430,000 or so distinct CDR3 sequences, over 30% of them singletons, with less than 10% in the top ten. Points from the study as a whole: Compared with controls, patients had more of about 5 TRBV segments, including TRBV5-6, TRBV5-1 and TRBV20-1.

The sequenced sample was blood. The receptors come from a girl aged 2-10 years with multiple sclerosis.

This clonotype was observed a handful of times. The gene calls are TRBV20-1 and TRBJ2-4; D may be TRBD1 (5 bases). Trimming removed 0 bases from V and 0 bases from J, with 21 bases in between. Germline V gives CDR1 DFQATT, CDR2 SNEGSKA (reference sequence). CDR3 length: 19 residues. The CDR3 nucleotides read TGCAGTGCTAGAGACCCCCTTCCACAGGACCTAATAGCCAAAAACATTCAGTACTTC. The encoded protein is CSARDPLPQDLIAKNIQYF.

J is TRBJ2-1 and V is TRBV5-1; unclear D gene. The CDR3 covers 15 residues. Germline CDR1 and CDR2: SGHRS and YFSETQ. V was pared by 0 bases and J by 4 bases, with 11 bases between. CDR3 loop: CASSLGDSPYNEQFF. CDR3 DNA: TGCGCCAGCAGCTTGGGAGATAGTCCTTACAATGAGCAGTTCTTC.

The chain has TRBV7-9 and TRBJ1-2; D gene ambiguous. CDR3 size: 13 residues. From germline, CDR1 is SEHNR and CDR2 FQNEAQ (reference sequence). V was trimmed by 10 bases and J by 2 bases, leaving 14 bases between them. CDR3 nucleotides: TGTGCCACACAAAGGGAATCCAACTATGGCTACACCTTC. Residues: CATQRESNYGYTF.

The V and J genes are TRBV7-2 and TRBJ2-7; D ambiguous. Germline lookup yields CDR1 SGHTA and CDR2 FQGNSA. Trimming stripped 1 base from V and 7 bases from J, with 11 bases between. This CDR3 is 13 amino acids long. The CDR3 sequence: CASSLGTLREQYF. The CDR3 coding sequence is TGTGCCAGCAGCTTAGGAACTCTGAGGGAGCAGTACTTC.

This clonotype was seen more than once but under ten times. The chain carries TRBV20-1 and TRBJ2-4; tentatively, D is TRBD1 (6 bases). The J call may be mistaken, given a closer DNA end match to TRBJ2-7. The CDR3 is 13 amino acids. Germline CDR1 reads DFQATT; CDR2 reads SNEGSKA (reference sequence). The DNA for the CDR3 is TGCAGTGCTAGAGACAGGGGCGGATACGAGCAGTACTTC. Translating gives CSARDRGGYEQYF.

The J gene is TRBJ1-1, the V gene TRBV12-3 or TRBV12-4, with a weak D call TRBD1 (5 bases). V lost 8 bases and J lost 1, with 17 bases in between. The CDR3 sequence is 15 residues long. For the CDR3, the DNA is TGTGCCAGCTTCAGAGGGACCCCGCGGAACACTGAAGCTTTCTTT. Amino acids: CASFRGTPRNTEAFF.

This rearrangement joins TRBV7-9 to TRBJ1-2; tentatively, D is TRBD1 (6 bases). The CDR3 length is 16 residues. Germline V gives CDR1 SEHNR, CDR2 FQNEAQ (reference sequence). V lost 4 bases and J 4 bases, leaving 19 bases between the germline ends. CDR3 residues: CASSSPVDSLLYGYTF. CDR3 nucleotide sequence: TGTGCCAGCAGCTCTCCGGTGGACAGCCTCCTCTATGGCTACACCTTC.

This chain uses TRBV6-1 with TRBJ1-2, with D maybe TRBD1 (5 bases). Trimming took 8 bases from V and 4 from J, leaving 17 bases between them. Germline V CDR1 and CDR2: MNHNS, SASEGT. The CDR3 is 14 amino acids. The CDR3 loop reads CASSPTRGSYGYTF. The CDR3 DNA reads as TGTGCCAGCTCCCCTACAAGGGGATCCTATGGCTACACCTTC.

The chain recombines TRBV11-2 with TRBJ1-1; D ambiguous. Between the trimmed V and J ends, which lost 1 base and 11 bases, there was a span of 14 bases. From germline, CDR1 is SGHAT and CDR2 FQNNGV. There are 13 residues in the CDR3. CDR3 residues: CASSLGEARPAFF. DNA of the CDR3: TGTGCCAGCAGCTTAGGCGAGGCGCGCCCGGCTTTCTTT.

The chain combines TRBV7-2 with TRBJ2-5, with 13 bases fitting TRBD2. CDR3 length equals 16 residues. The V gene end was trimmed by 5 bases and the J gene end by 2 bases; junction bases not matched to a gene: 5. CDR1 and CDR2 from the germline V gene are SGHTA and FQGNSA. The CDR3 sequence is CASSATSGGFQETQYF. CDR3 in DNA: TGTGCCAGCAGCGCGACTAGCGGGGGGTTTCAAGAGACCCAGTACTTC.

The chain has TRBV4-3 and TRBJ2-3; maybe TRBD2 (5 bases). From germline, CDR1 is LGHNA and CDR2 YSLEER. The CDR3 runs to 13 residues. The V and J ends lost 4 bases and 2 bases respectively, with 7 bases between them. For the CDR3, the DNA is TGCGCCAGCAGCCCGACTAACACAGATACGCAGTATTTT. Translation gives CASSPTNTDTQYF.

CDR3 protein: CASSLPTAAYEQYF. The DNA for the CDR3 is TGTGCCAGCAGCTTGCCGACAGCCGCCTACGAGCAGTACTTC. The chain links TRBV5-6 to TRBJ2-7; a weak D match, TRBD1 (5 bases). This CDR3 has 14 residues. The V and J ends lost 1 base and 2 bases respectively, with 10 bases between them. The germline V gene encodes CDR1 SGHDT and CDR2 YYEEEE. The whole variable domain, remainder taken from reference TRBV5-6 and TRBJ2-7, is DAGVTQSPTHLIKTRGQQVTLRCSPKSGHDTVSWYQQALGQGPQFIFQYYEEEERQRGNFPDRFSGHQFPNYSSELNVNALLLGDSALYLCASSLPTAAYEQYFGPGTRLTVT.

This clonotype was seen once. The V and J genes are TRBV7-9 and TRBJ2-1; D gene uncertain. Germline CDR1 SEHNR, CDR2 FQNEAQ (reference sequence). Trimming removed 1 base at V and 2 bases at J, with 21 bases between. The CDR3 loop spans 19 amino acids. The CDR3 here is CASSLVSFDSPLPYNEQFF. CDR3 nucleotides: TGTGCCAGCAGCTTAGTATCTTTTGACTCCCCCCTGCCCTACAATGAGCAGTTCTTC.

In its sample, this clonotype was seen a few times. The chain uses TRBV20-1 and TRBJ1-6, with 7 bases matching TRBD1. Unmatched junction bases numbered 9, after V lost 6 bases and J lost 7 bases. Germline loops: CDR1 DFQATT, CDR2 SNEGSKA (reference sequence). This CDR3 has 14 residues. The CDR3 sequence is CSARTDRRNSPLHF. The CDR3 nucleotides read TGCAGTGCAAGGACGGACAGGAGAAATTCACCCCTCCACTTT.

V and J are TRBV29-1 and TRBJ2-5, with D possibly being TRBD1 (5 bases). Trimming cost V 7 bases and J 2 bases, with 17 bases left between them. CDR3 size: 14 residues. Germline CDR1 and CDR2: SQVTM and ANQGSEA. This CDR3 reads CSACLNSGQETQYF. CDR3 sequence (DNA): TGCAGCGCCTGCCTCAACTCAGGGCAAGAGACCCAGTACTTC.

The sample holds a few counts of this clonotype. The CDR3 protein is CASSSQGLSNQPQHF. CDR3 DNA: TGTGCCAGCAGCTCACAGGGTCTCAGCAATCAGCCCCAGCATTTT. The V and J genes are TRBV7-2 and TRBJ1-5; possible D gene TRBD1, 6 bases. The CDR3 consists of 15 residues. Germline CDR1 reads SGHTA; CDR2 reads FQGNSA. Trimming took 4 bases from V and 1 from J, leaving 11 bases between them.

The CDR3 loop reads CASSGQSNNQPQHF. Here the CDR3 DNA reads TGTGCCAGCAGCGGACAGAGCAACAATCAGCCCCAGCATTTT. The V gene is TRBV12-3 or TRBV12-4, the J gene TRBJ1-5; TRBD1 might be the D (6 bases). V lost 6 bases, J lost 3 bases, and 12 bases lay in between. The CDR3 length is 14 residues.

On this clonotype itself: Without the conserved terminal phenylalanine or tryptophan, this CDR3 likely stems from a read error. The chain combines TRBV20-1 with TRBJ2-1; no clear D gene. This CDR3 is built from 15 residues. V lost 0 bases to trimming and J lost 9 bases, with 18 bases between them. CDR1 is DFQATT and CDR2 is SNEGSKA in the germline V gene (reference sequence). The chain's CDR3 is CSARDHRRVTIEQFC. Written as DNA, the CDR3 is TGCAGTGCTAGAGATCATCGCCGGGTAACCATTGAGCAGTTCTGC.

This clonotype was seen only a few times. V and J are TRBV12-3 or TRBV12-4 and TRBJ1-2; no reliable D call. The CDR3 covers 15 residues. V dropped 1 base and J dropped 1 base, with 10 bases sitting between them. For the CDR3, the DNA is TGTGCCAGCAGTTTAGGTTCCGGAGTTAACTATGGCTACACCTTC. Translating gives CASSLGSGVNYGYTF.

This clonotype appeared a few times. The rearrangement links TRBV5-1 to TRBJ2-3; D gene unclear. The CDR3 runs 15 residues. V lost 7 bases, J lost 0 bases, and 15 bases lay in between. CDR1 SGHRS and CDR2 YFSETQ come from the germline V gene. CDR3 amino acids: CASFALSQSTDTQYF. The CDR3 DNA reads TGCGCCAGCTTCGCCTTATCCCAGAGCACAGATACGCAGTATTTT.

As for this clonotype: Given a much more abundant clone one base away, this may be a read error. The chain joins TRBV6-5 to TRBJ1-4; tentatively, D is TRBD1 (5 bases). The CDR3 loop spans 12 amino acids. Germline V gene sequence: CDR1 MNHEY, CDR2 SVGAGI. The CDR3 bases are TGTGCCAGCAGTTACAGGGGTGAAAAACGGTTTTTT. This encodes CASSYRGEKRFF.